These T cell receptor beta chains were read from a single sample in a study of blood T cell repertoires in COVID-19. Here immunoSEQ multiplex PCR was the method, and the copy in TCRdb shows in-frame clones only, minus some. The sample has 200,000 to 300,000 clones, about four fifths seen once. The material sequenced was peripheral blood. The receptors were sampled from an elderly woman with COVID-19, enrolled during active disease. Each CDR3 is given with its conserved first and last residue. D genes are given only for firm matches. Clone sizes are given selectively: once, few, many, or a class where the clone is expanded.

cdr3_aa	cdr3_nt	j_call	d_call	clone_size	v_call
CASSLAGGSNQPQHF	TGTGCCAGCAGCTTGGCCGGGGGTAGCAATCAGCCCCAGCATTTT	TRBJ1-5	.	.	TRBV5-5
CASSFAGGETQYF	TGTGCCAGCAGTTTCGCTGGGGGCGAGACCCAGTACTTC	TRBJ2-5	.	.	TRBV12-3/TRBV12-4
CASSFLSGSVAEKLFF	TGTGCCAGCAGTTTTCTCTCGGGGTCGGTGGCGGAAAAACTGTTTTTT	TRBJ1-4	.	.	TRBV27
CASSIDLRGAGNQPQHF	TGTGCCAGTAGTATAGATCTAAGGGGCGCAGGCAATCAGCCCCAGCATTTT	TRBJ1-5	.	.	TRBV19
CASSEVPGGAFQPQHF	TGTGCCAGCAGTGAAGTGCCTGGGGGGGCCTTTCAGCCCCAGCATTTT	TRBJ1-5	.	.	TRBV2
CASSSGGTGMNTEAFF	TGCGCCAGCAGCTCGGGGGGCACAGGTATGAACACTGAAGCTTTCTTT	TRBJ1-1	.	few	TRBV5-1
CASSKQGTQETQYF	TGTGCCAGTAGTAAACAGGGGACCCAAGAGACCCAGTACTTC	TRBJ2-5	TRBD1	.	TRBV19
CASSLGLSGRAIRNEQFF	TGTGCCAGCAGCTTGGGGCTGAGCGGGAGGGCCATACGCAATGAGCAGTTCTTC	TRBJ2-1	TRBD2	.	TRBV7-3
CASSLGSPGGFETQYF	TGTGCCAGCAGCTTAGGTTCTCCGGGCGGGTTTGAGACCCAGTACTTC	TRBJ2-5	.	.	TRBV7-6
CASSINSGGPGATQYF	TGTGCCAGTAGTATAAATAGCGGGGGGCCTGGTGCTACGCAGTATTTT	TRBJ2-3	TRBD2	.	TRBV19
CASSLLAENTEAFF	TGTGCCAGCAGCTTATTGGCAGAGAACACTGAAGCTTTCTTT	TRBJ1-1	.	few	TRBV7-9
CASSVTGLVNNEQFF	TGTGCCAGCAGCGTAACCGGACTAGTCAACAATGAGCAGTTCTTC	TRBJ2-1	TRBD2	.	TRBV9
CASSLVVAEQETQYF	TGTGCCAGCAGCTTGGTGGTAGCCGAACAAGAGACCCAGTACTTC	TRBJ2-5	.	.	TRBV5-6
CASSPDSWNLYGYTF	TGTGCCAGCAGCCCGGACTCCTGGAATCTATATGGCTACACCTTC	TRBJ1-2	.	.	TRBV9
CASSYSRDHYGYTF	TGTGCCAGCAGTTACTCGCGGGACCACTATGGCTACACCTTC	TRBJ1-2	.	.	TRBV6-5
CASYRSSYNEQFF	TGTGCCAGCTATCGGAGCTCCTACAATGAGCAGTTCTTC	TRBJ2-1	.	once	TRBV21-1
CASKRQGESNQPQHF	TGTGCCAGCAAACGACAGGGGGAGAGTAATCAGCCCCAGCATTTT	TRBJ1-5	TRBD1	.	TRBV6-6
CASMSRSDYNEQFF	TGTGCCAGTATGTCACGCTCAGATTACAATGAGCAGTTCTTC	TRBJ2-1	.	.	TRBV19
CASSYDRQSGNEQFF	TGTGCCAGCAGTTATGACAGGCAAAGTGGCAATGAGCAGTTCTTC	TRBJ2-1	.	.	TRBV6-2/TRBV6-3
CASSLVDSNYGYTF	TGCGCCAGCAGCTTGGTAGACAGTAACTATGGCTACACCTTC	TRBJ1-2	.	.	TRBV5-1
CATSRGQGLGEKLFF	TGTGCCACCAGCAGAGGACAGGGTCTAGGTGAAAAACTGTTTTTT	TRBJ1-4	TRBD1	.	TRBV15
CATSYGRGYNEQFF	TGTGCCACCAGTTACGGCAGGGGGTACAATGAGCAGTTCTTC	TRBJ2-1	TRBD1	.	TRBV24-1
CASRPLGAGDEKLFF	TGTGCCAGCAGGCCCCTAGGCGCAGGGGATGAAAAACTGTTTTTT	TRBJ1-4	.	.	TRBV27
CASSESGGGYNEQFF	TGTGCCAGCAGTGAGAGCGGGGGGGGTTACAATGAGCAGTTCTTC	TRBJ2-1	TRBD2	.	TRBV2
CASSLDSGSGYEQYF	TGCGCCAGCAGCTTGGATTCCGGGTCTGGCTACGAGCAGTACTTC	TRBJ2-7	.	few	TRBV5-1
CASSSVSTDTQYF	TGTGCCAGCAGCTCGGTCTCCACAGATACGCAGTATTTT	TRBJ2-3	.	.	TRBV5-4
CASSSDNLRQSRYGYTF	TGTGCCAGCAGCTCAGACAACCTAAGACAGAGCCGATATGGCTACACCTTC	TRBJ1-2	.	.	TRBV5-4
CASSIRQGAIEQFF	TGCGCCAGCAGCATTCGACAGGGGGCGATCGAGCAGTTCTTC	TRBJ2-1	TRBD1	few	TRBV5-1
CSVGGQGNYGYTF	TGCAGCGTGGGGGGACAGGGAAATTATGGCTACACCTTC	TRBJ1-2	TRBD1	.	TRBV29-1
CASSYARTTLDIQYF	TGTGCCAGCAGCTACGCAAGGACAACCCTAGACATTCAGTACTTC	TRBJ2-4	.	once	TRBV11-1
CASSYPKSRGNTEAFF	TGTGCCAGCAGTTACCCCAAGAGCAGGGGGAACACTGAAGCTTTCTTT	TRBJ1-1	.	.	TRBV6-5
CASSYLRTGANEKLFF	TGTGCCAGCAGTTACTTACGGACAGGGGCTAATGAAAAACTGTTTTTT	TRBJ1-4	TRBD1	once	TRBV6-5
CASSQQQGDYGYTF	TGCGCCAGCAGCCAGCAACAGGGTGACTATGGCTACACCTTC	TRBJ1-2	.	.	TRBV4-1
CAWSPRDRGTTNEKLFF	TGTGCCTGGAGCCCTCGGGACAGGGGAACAACTAATGAAAAACTGTTTTTT	TRBJ1-4	TRBD1	.	TRBV30
CASRLGTKRDSPLHF	TGTGCCAGCAGGCTTGGGACAAAGAGAGATTCACCCCTCCACTTT	TRBJ1-6	.	.	TRBV6-5
CASSVAGWEEETQYF	TGTGCCAGCAGCGTAGCGGGTTGGGAGGAGGAGACCCAGTACTTC	TRBJ2-5	.	.	TRBV9
CASCPAPYEQYF	TGTGCCAGCTGTCCAGCGCCCTACGAGCAGTACTTC	TRBJ2-7	.	.	TRBV6-6
CASSLRRTGPSPLHF	TGTGCCAGCAGTTTACGTAGGACAGGGCCATCACCCCTCCACTTT	TRBJ1-6	TRBD1	.	TRBV28
CASSIGRTGPSGANVLTF	TGTGCCAGTAGTATAGGGCGGACAGGGCCCTCTGGGGCCAACGTCCTGACTTTC	TRBJ2-6	TRBD1	once	TRBV19
CASSLGLRQGSGELFF	TGTGCCAGCAGCTTGGGGTTGAGACAGGGCTCCGGGGAGCTGTTTTTT	TRBJ2-2	TRBD1	.	TRBV11-3
CASSQEDFLGGELFF	TGTGCCAGCAGCCAAGAAGACTTCCTTGGCGGGGAGCTGTTTTTT	TRBJ2-2	.	.	TRBV3-1/TRBV3-2
CASSSGNRGSNEKLFF	TGTGCCAGCAGCTCCGGCAACAGGGGCTCTAATGAAAAACTGTTTTTT	TRBJ1-4	TRBD1	.	TRBV28
CASSFTVTGDTQYF	TGCGCCAGCAGCTTTACTGTCACCGGGGATACGCAGTATTTT	TRBJ2-3	.	.	TRBV5-1
CASRYPRLAGEVNEQYF	TGTGCCAGCAGGTATCCCCGACTAGCGGGAGAGGTAAACGAGCAGTACTTC	TRBJ2-7	TRBD2	.	TRBV28
CATSDTGLGTGELFF	TGTGCCACCAGTGATACAGGGTTGGGCACCGGGGAGCTGTTTTTT	TRBJ2-2	.	.	TRBV24-1
CASSLFLYEQYF	TGTGCCAGCAGTTTATTCCTCTACGAGCAGTACTTC	TRBJ2-7	.	.	TRBV12-3/TRBV12-4
CASSPPGRGGETQYF	TGTGCCAGCAGCCCCCCTGGAAGAGGGGGAGAGACCCAGTACTTC	TRBJ2-5	.	once	TRBV7-9